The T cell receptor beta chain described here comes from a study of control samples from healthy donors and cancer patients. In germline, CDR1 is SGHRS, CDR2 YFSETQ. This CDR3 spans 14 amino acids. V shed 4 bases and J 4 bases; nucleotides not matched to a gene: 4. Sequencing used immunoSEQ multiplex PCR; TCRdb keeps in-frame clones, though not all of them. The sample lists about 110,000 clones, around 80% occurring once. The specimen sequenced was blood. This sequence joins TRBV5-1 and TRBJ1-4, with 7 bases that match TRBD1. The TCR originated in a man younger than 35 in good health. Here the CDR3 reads CASSPGQNNEKLFF. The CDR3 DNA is TGCGCCAGCAGCCCGGGACAGAATAATGAAAAACTGTTTTTT.